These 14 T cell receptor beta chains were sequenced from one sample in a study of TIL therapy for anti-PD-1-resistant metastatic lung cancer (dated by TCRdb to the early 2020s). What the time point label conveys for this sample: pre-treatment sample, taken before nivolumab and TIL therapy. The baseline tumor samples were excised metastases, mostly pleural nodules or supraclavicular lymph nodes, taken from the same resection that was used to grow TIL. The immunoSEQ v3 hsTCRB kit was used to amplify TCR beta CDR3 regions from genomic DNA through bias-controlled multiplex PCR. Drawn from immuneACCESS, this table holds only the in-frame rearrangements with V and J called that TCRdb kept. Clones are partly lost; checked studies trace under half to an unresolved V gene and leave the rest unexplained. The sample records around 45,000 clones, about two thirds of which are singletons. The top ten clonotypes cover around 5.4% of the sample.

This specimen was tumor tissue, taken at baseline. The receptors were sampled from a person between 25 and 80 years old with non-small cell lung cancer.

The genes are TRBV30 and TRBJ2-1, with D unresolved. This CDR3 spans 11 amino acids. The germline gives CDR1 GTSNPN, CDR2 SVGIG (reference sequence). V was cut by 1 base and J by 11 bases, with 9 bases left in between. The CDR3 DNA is TGTGCCTGGAGTGCTGAGAGGCAGCAGTTCTTC. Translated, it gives CAWSAERQQFF.

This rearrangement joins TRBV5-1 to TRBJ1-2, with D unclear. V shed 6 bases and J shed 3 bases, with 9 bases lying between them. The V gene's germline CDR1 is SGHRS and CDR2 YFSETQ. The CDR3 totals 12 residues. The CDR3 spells CASTGSDYGYTF. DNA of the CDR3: TGCGCCAGCACCGGTTCAGACTATGGCTACACCTTC.

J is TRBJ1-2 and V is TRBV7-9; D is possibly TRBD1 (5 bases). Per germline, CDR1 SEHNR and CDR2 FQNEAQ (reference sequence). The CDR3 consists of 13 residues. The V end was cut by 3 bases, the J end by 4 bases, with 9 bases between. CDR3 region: CASSLLGTYGYTF. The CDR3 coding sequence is TGTGCCAGCAGCTTGCTGGGGACCTATGGCTACACCTTC.

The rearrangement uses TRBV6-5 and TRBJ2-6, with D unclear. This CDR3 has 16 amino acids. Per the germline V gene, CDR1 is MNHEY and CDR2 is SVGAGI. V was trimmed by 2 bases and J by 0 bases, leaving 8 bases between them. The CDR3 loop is CASSYGFTSGANVLTF. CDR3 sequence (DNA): TGTGCCAGCAGTTACGGATTTACCTCTGGGGCCAACGTCCTGACTTTC.

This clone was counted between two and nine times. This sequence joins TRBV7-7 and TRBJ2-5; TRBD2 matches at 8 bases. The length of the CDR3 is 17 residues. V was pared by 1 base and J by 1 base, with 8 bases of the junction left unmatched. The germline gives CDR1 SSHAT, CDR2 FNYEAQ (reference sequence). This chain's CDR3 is CASSLEGIAGLQETQYF. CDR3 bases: TGTGCCAGCAGCTTAGAGGGGATAGCGGGGCTCCAAGAGACCCAGTACTTC.

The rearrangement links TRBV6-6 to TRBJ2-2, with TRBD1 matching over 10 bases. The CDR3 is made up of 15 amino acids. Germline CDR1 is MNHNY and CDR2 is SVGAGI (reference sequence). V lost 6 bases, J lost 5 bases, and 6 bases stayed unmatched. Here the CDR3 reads CASSKGTGATGELFF. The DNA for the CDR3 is TGTGCCAGCAGCAAAGGGACAGGGGCGACCGGGGAGCTGTTTTTT.

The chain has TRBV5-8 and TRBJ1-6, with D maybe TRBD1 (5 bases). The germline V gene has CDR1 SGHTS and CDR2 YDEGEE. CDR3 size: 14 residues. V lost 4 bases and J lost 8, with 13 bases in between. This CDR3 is CASSPDTGHSPLHF. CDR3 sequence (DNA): TGTGCCAGCAGCCCGGACACGGGGCATTCACCCCTCCACTTT.

The CDR3 DNA sequence: TGTGCCAGCAGACGGGGACCCACCTACGAGCAGTACTTC. Translated, it gives CASRRGPTYEQYF. The chain has TRBV27 and TRBJ2-7; either TRBD1 or TRBD2 may fit D (5 bases each). The CDR3 contains 13 residues. V lost 6 bases and J 2 bases, leaving 11 bases between the germline ends. Germline loops: CDR1 MNHEY, CDR2 SMNVEV (reference sequence).

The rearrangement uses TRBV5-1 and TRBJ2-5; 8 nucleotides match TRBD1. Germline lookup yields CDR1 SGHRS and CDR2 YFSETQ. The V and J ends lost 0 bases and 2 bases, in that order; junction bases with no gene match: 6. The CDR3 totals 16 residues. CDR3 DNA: TGCGCCAGCAGCTTGGCAGGGGGCGCGGTTCAAGAGACCCAGTACTTC. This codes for CASSLAGGAVQETQYF.

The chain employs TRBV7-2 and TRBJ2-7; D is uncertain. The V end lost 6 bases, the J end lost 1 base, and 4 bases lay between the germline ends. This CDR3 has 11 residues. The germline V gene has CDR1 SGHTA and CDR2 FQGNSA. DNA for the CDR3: TGTGCCAGCAGTGCTTCCTACGAGCAGTACTTC. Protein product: CASSASYEQYF.

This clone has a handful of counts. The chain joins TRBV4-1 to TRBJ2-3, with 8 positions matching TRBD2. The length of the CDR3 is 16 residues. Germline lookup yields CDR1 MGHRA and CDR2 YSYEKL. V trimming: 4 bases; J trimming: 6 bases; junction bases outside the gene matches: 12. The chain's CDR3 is CASSLTPAGGSDTQYF. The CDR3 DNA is TGCGCCAGCAGCCTTACTCCCGCGGGAGGATCTGATACGCAGTATTTT.

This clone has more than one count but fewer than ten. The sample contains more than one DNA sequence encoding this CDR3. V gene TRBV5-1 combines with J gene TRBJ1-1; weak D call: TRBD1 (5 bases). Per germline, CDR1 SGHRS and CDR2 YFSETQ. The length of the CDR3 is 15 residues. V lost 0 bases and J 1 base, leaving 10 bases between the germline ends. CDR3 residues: CASSLGGARNTEAFF. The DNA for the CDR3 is TGCGCCAGCAGCTTGGGAGGGGCGAGGAACACTGAAGCTTTCTTT.

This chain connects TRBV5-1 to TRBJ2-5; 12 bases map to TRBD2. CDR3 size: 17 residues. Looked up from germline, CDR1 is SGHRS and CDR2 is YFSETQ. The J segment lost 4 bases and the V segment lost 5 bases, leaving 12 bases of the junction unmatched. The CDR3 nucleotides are TGCGCCAGCAGGACTAGCGGGAGAGAGGGGGATGGAGAGACCCAGTACTTC. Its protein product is CASRTSGREGDGETQYF.

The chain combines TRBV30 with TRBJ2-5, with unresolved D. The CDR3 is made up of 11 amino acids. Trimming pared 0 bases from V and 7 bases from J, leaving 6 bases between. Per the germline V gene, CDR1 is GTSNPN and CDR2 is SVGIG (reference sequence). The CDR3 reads CAWSVLRTQYF. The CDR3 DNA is TGTGCCTGGAGTGTACTCCGGACCCAGTACTTC. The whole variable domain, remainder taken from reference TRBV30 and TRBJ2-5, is SQTIHQWPATLVQPVGSPLSLECTVEGTSNPNLYWYRQAAGRGLQLLFYSVGIGQISSEVPQNLSASRPQDRQFILSSKKLLLSDSGFYLCAWSVLRTQYFGPGTRLLVL.